Listed here is a single T cell receptor beta chain. The antigen is unknown. Trimming took 1 base from V and 2 from J, leaving 9 bases between them. The length of the CDR3 is 14 residues. From germline, CDR1 is MNHNS and CDR2 SASEGT. Clones were sequenced by immunoSEQ multiplex PCR, and TCRdb holds only the in-frame ones, with some missing. The table shows about 320,000 clones, with over 90% occurring only once. The sample comes from a study of brain T cells in children with intractable seizures. Study-wide points: Pre-surgery blood may have been undersampled, hiding some clones.

Time point of the sample: blood from clinic visit 5 months post-surgery; TSC patient then seizure free. V is TRBV6-1 and J is TRBJ2-7; D is unclear. Sequencing used peripheral blood, obtained roughly 5 months after surgery. The sequence was obtained from a boy under two years old with tuberous sclerosis and intractable seizures. CDR3 loop: CASSEEVATYEQYF. The CDR3, as DNA: TGTGCCAGCAGTGAAGAGGTAGCCACCTACGAGCAGTACTTC.